Below, one T cell receptor (beta chain) is given with its context. Its target is not known. The CDR3 is 17 amino acids. Unmatched junction bases numbered 11, after V lost 3 bases and J lost 4 bases. Germline lookup yields CDR1 KGHSH and CDR2 LQKENI. The sample originates from a study of T cell responses to AZD1222 COVID-19 vaccine. On the study more broadly: Second-dose intervals near 4 or 12 weeks were combined. Study findings and constraints: Females made up more of the donors, who were largely white British, and clonal diversity may have come out too low. Targets within unmutated variant regions were reportedly found for nearly half of spike-specific TCRs.

Libraries were prepared by immunoSEQ multiplex PCR; TCRdb keeps only in-frame clonotypes and omits some of them. The data show 150,000 to 200,000 clones, 75% to 95% seen once. The sample here was peripheral blood, taken on day 0 of AZD1222 vaccination. This sequence was found in an adult in good health. The rearrangement links TRBV18 to TRBJ2-4, with 8 bases matching TRBD1. As DNA, the CDR3 is TGTGCCAGCTCACCGAACATTGACAGGGGTAGTAAAAACATTCAGTACTTC. Its translation is CASSPNIDRGSKNIQYF.